The 16 T cell receptor beta chains reported below all come from one sample, sequenced in a study of response to subunit inactivated influenza vaccine. TCRdb ran MiXCR on the RT-PCR reads and lists one entry per CDR3 protein. The repertoire holds a few hundred thousand distinct CDR3 sequences, 13% to 15% seen once, with approximately 10% in the top ten. The sample was PBMCs from blood, taken approximately 13 days after vaccination. Receptors were obtained from a man in his fifties who received an inactivated influenza vaccine.

The gene calls are TRBV29-1 and TRBJ2-2; no clear D. The CDR3 runs 11 residues. CDR1 and CDR2 from the germline V gene are SQVTM and ANQGSEA. V dropped 4 bases and J dropped 8 bases, with 8 bases sitting between them. The CDR3 nucleotides are TGCAGCGTTGCCTCCTCGGGGGAGCTGTTTTTT. Translating gives CSVASSGELFF.

The chain has TRBV30 and TRBJ2-1, with 7 bases matching TRBD1. Germline V gives CDR1 GTSNPN, CDR2 SVGIG (reference sequence). V shed 0 bases and J 5 bases; nucleotides not matched to a gene: 7. The CDR3 extends over 15 amino acids. The CDR3 sequence is CAWSVEGAGNNEQFF. In nucleotides, the CDR3 is TGTGCCTGGAGTGTCGAGGGGGCCGGCAACAATGAGCAGTTCTTC.

This clonotype occurred a few times. This chain connects TRBV10-3 to TRBJ2-3, with 7 bases aligning to TRBD2. V shed 6 bases, J shed 1 base, and the junction held 4 bases outside the gene matches. Looked up from germline, CDR1 is ENHRY and CDR2 is SYGVKD. The CDR3 is 14 amino acids. CDR3 DNA: TGTGCCATCAGCTCGGGGGGAGGCACAGATACGCAGTATTTT. Its translation: CAISSGGGTDTQYF.

The genes are TRBV12-3 or TRBV12-4 and TRBJ2-1, with TRBD2 matching over 13 bases. This CDR3 spans 15 amino acids. J gave up 8 bases and V 5 bases, and 6 bases lay outside the gene matches. Here the CDR3 reads CASSPTSGGAYEQFF. The CDR3 DNA is TGTGCCAGCAGTCCAACTAGCGGGGGGGCCTATGAGCAGTTCTTC.

The table lists this clonotype with many counts. The CDR3 spells CSARDRTGSASDQPQHF. CDR3 bases: TGCAGTGCTAGAGATCGGACAGGTTCTGCCTCTGATCAGCCCCAGCATTTT. The V call is TRBV20-1, the J call TRBJ1-5; TRBD1 matches 7 bases. J lost 5 bases, V lost 0 bases, and 13 bases had no gene match. This CDR3 has 17 residues. CDR1 is DFQATT, CDR2 SNEGSKA, per germline (reference sequence).

The gene calls are TRBV5-1 and TRBJ2-5; 10 bases map to TRBD2. From germline, CDR1 is SGHRS and CDR2 YFSETQ. The CDR3 covers 17 residues. J lost 2 bases, V lost 0 bases, and 7 bases had no gene match. CDR3: CASSLEGASGGQETQYF. Written as DNA, the CDR3 is TGCGCCAGCAGCTTGGAAGGGGCTAGCGGGGGACAAGAGACCCAGTACTTC.

Many counts were recorded for this clonotype. The chain uses TRBV27 and TRBJ1-5; D not certain. The V end lost 0 bases, the J end lost 0 bases, and 12 bases lay between the germline ends. The CDR3 spans 17 residues. Germline V CDR1 and CDR2: MNHEY, SMNVEV (reference sequence). In nucleotides, the CDR3 is TGTGCCAGCAGTTTATCAGTACCTTTCAATAGCAATCAGCCCCAGCATTTT. Encoded protein: CASSLSVPFNSNQPQHF.

This clonotype was observed a few times. The CDR3 DNA sequence: TGTGCCAGCAGCCAAGACTCGGTGCGCAATGAGCAGTTCTTC. It yields the protein CASSQDSVRNEQFF. The chain carries TRBV4-2 and TRBJ2-1; D gene unclear. CDR3 length: 14 residues. From germline, CDR1 is LGHNA and CDR2 YNFKEQ. V lost 0 bases and J 6 bases, leaving 9 bases between the germline ends.

This chain uses TRBV6-5 with TRBJ2-2; 7 bases match TRBD1. Losses at the gene ends were 2 bases for V and 1 base for J; bases not matched to a gene: 1. Germline V gives CDR1 MNHEY, CDR2 SVGAGI. This CDR3 is built from 15 residues. This CDR3 reads CASSYGTVNTGELFF. As DNA, the CDR3 is TGTGCCAGCAGTTACGGGACAGTGAACACCGGGGAGCTGTTTTTT.

This clonotype was seen a handful of times. The rearrangement uses TRBV29-1 and TRBJ2-7; D not certain. This CDR3 spans 13 amino acids. The V gene's germline CDR1 is SQVTM and CDR2 ANQGSEA. Trimming took off 0 bases at V and 3 bases at J, with 9 bases between the two ends. CDR3 sequence reads: CSVEDGPNYEQYF. DNA for the CDR3: TGCAGCGTTGAAGATGGGCCAAACTACGAGCAGTACTTC.

Ten or more counts support this clonotype. V usage is TRBV19 and J usage is TRBJ2-3; D not certain. The CDR3 runs 14 residues. The germline V and J ends were trimmed by 5 bases and 6 bases, with 15 bases remaining between them. The germline CDR1 and CDR2 sequences are LNHDA and SQIVND (reference sequence). CDR3 loop: CASSPYVLKDTQYF. The CDR3 bases are TGTGCCAGTAGTCCGTATGTCCTAAAGGATACGCAGTATTTT.

The chain recombines TRBV14 with TRBJ2-1; 8 nucleotides align to TRBD2. Trimming cost V 5 bases and J 3 bases; bases outside gene matches: 12. Germline V gene lookup returns CDR1 SGHDN and CDR2 FVKESK. CDR3 length: 17 residues. The CDR3 here is CASSSARSGAGYNEQFF. The CDR3 DNA is TGTGCCAGCAGCTCCGCTCGTAGCGGGGCGGGCTACAATGAGCAGTTCTTC.

This clonotype came up many times. The V gene is TRBV4-3, the J gene TRBJ2-3; possibly TRBD1 for D (6 bases). This CDR3 has 17 residues. Trimming took 4 bases from V and 4 from J, leaving 21 bases between them. The germline V gene has CDR1 LGHNA and CDR2 YSLEER. Here the CDR3 reads CASSREIRGSGADTQYF. The CDR3 DNA reads as TGCGCCAGCAGCCGAGAGATAAGGGGGAGTGGGGCAGATACGCAGTATTTT.

This clonotype has a single count. CDR3 nucleotides: TGTGCCAGCAGCTTAGGGCTAGCGGGGCCACAGCAGTACTTC. It translates to CASSLGLAGPQQYF. This sequence joins TRBV5-6 and TRBJ2-7; 9 bases are a match to TRBD2. The CDR3 totals 14 residues. CDR1 and CDR2 from the germline V gene are SGHDT and YYEEEE. V was clipped by 2 bases and J by 8 bases; unmatched bases: 8.

Only a few counts were recorded for this clonotype. The V and J genes are TRBV6-1 and TRBJ2-1, with no clear D. There are 13 residues in the CDR3. In germline, CDR1 is MNHNS, CDR2 SASEGT. V gave up 1 base and J gave up 9 bases, with 10 bases separating them. The CDR3 DNA is TGTGCCAGCAGTGAAGGCCGTCGCAGTGAGCAGTTCTTC. Translating gives CASSEGRRSEQFF.

This clonotype was picked up a small number of times. J is TRBJ2-5 and V is TRBV5-5, with D perhaps matching TRBD1 (5 bases). Per the germline V gene, CDR1 is SGHKS and CDR2 is YYEKEE (reference sequence). The CDR3 covers 16 residues. Trimming took off 0 bases at V and 2 bases at J, with 14 bases between the two ends. The CDR3 DNA reads TGTGCCAGCAGCTTGGGGGCCACCGCAGGGCAAGAGACCCAGTACTTC. It yields the protein CASSLGATAGQETQYF.